The rows below give T cell receptor beta chains drawn from one sample of a study of blood T cell repertoires in COVID-19. Measured with immunoSEQ multiplex PCR; TCRdb has only the in-frame clones, and not every one. The repertoire holds over 100,000 clones, with roughly 91% as singletons. The sequenced sample was peripheral blood. The origin of the receptors is a human donor with acute or convalescent COVID-19. The donor label of this sample is uncertain. The CDR3 runs from the conserved cysteine through the conserved F or W. D genes are given only for firm matches. Size tells how often a clone was seen (once, few, many) or the class of an expanded clone, and some rows leave it out.

j_gene: TRBJ1-1
abundance: NA
v_gene: TRBV10-3
d_gene: TRBD1
CDR3nt: TGTGCCATCAGTGAGACCACGACAGGGTCAGAAGCTTTCTTT
CDR3aa: CAISETTTGSEAFF

j_gene: TRBJ1-1
abundance: NA
v_gene: TRBV9
d_gene: TRBD1
CDR3nt: TGTGCCAGCAGCGATGGGACAGGGGGTACTGAAGCTTTCTTT
CDR3aa: CASSDGTGGTEAFF

j_gene: TRBJ2-7
abundance: NA
v_gene: TRBV19
d_gene: NA
CDR3nt: TGTGCCAGTAGTTCGTCGGGACACTCCTACGAGCAGTACTTC
CDR3aa: CASSSSGHSYEQYF

j_gene: TRBJ2-2
abundance: NA
v_gene: TRBV11-3
d_gene: NA
CDR3nt: TGTGCCAGCAGCTTAGGGGGGCCCGGGGAGCTGTTTTTT
CDR3aa: CASSLGGPGELFF

j_gene: TRBJ2-5
abundance: few
v_gene: TRBV6-5
d_gene: TRBD1
CDR3nt: TGTGCCAGCAGTTTACAGGGGTTGGCTCAAGAGACCCAGTACTTC
CDR3aa: CASSLQGLAQETQYF

j_gene: TRBJ1-2
abundance: NA
v_gene: TRBV7-9
d_gene: TRBD1
CDR3nt: TGTGCCAGCAGCCCAGGGACAGTCTATGGCTACACCTTC
CDR3aa: CASSPGTVYGYTF

j_gene: TRBJ1-3
abundance: NA
v_gene: TRBV6-5
d_gene: NA
CDR3nt: TGTGCCACCCAGGGAGGCTTTGTTGCAAACACCATATATTTT
CDR3aa: CATQGGFVANTIYF

j_gene: TRBJ1-2
abundance: NA
v_gene: TRBV27
d_gene: NA
CDR3nt: TGTGCCAGCAGTTTCAACAGGAACTATGGCTACACCTTC
CDR3aa: CASSFNRNYGYTF

j_gene: TRBJ2-1
abundance: NA
v_gene: TRBV19
d_gene: TRBD2
CDR3nt: TGTGCCAGTAGTTTCTCAGCCGGACTAGCGGGAGGGGGGTACAATGAGCAGTTCTTC
CDR3aa: CASSFSAGLAGGGYNEQFF

j_gene: TRBJ2-3
abundance: NA
v_gene: TRBV5-4
d_gene: NA
CDR3nt: TGTGCCAGCAGTCTACAGGGCTCCGAAGATACGCAGTATTTT
CDR3aa: CASSLQGSEDTQYF

j_gene: TRBJ2-6
abundance: NA
v_gene: TRBV3-1/TRBV3-2
d_gene: NA
CDR3nt: TGTGCCAGCAGCCGTCAGGGATCTGGGGCCAACGTCCTGACTTTC
CDR3aa: CASSRQGSGANVLTF

j_gene: TRBJ2-5
abundance: NA
v_gene: TRBV10-3
d_gene: TRBD1
CDR3nt: TGTGCCATCGCCCACCAGGGGGCCCAAGAGACCCAGTACTTC
CDR3aa: CAIAHQGAQETQYF

j_gene: TRBJ1-3
abundance: NA
v_gene: TRBV3-1/TRBV3-2
d_gene: NA
CDR3nt: TGTGCCAGCAGCCACGGCGGAGGAAACACCATATATTTT
CDR3aa: CASSHGGGNTIYF

j_gene: TRBJ2-1
abundance: NA
v_gene: TRBV7-3
d_gene: NA
CDR3nt: TGTGCCAGCAGCTTAAGTTCTCTAGCCTACAATGAGCAGTTCTTC
CDR3aa: CASSLSSLAYNEQFF

j_gene: TRBJ2-5
abundance: NA
v_gene: TRBV7-9
d_gene: NA
CDR3nt: TGTGCCAGCAGCACCAGGGGTCGAGAGACCCAGTACTTC
CDR3aa: CASSTRGRETQYF

j_gene: TRBJ1-1
abundance: NA
v_gene: TRBV7-8
d_gene: TRBD1
CDR3nt: TGTGCCAGCAGCTTAATGGGACAGGCTCGTGAAGCTTTCTTT
CDR3aa: CASSLMGQAREAFF

j_gene: TRBJ1-1
abundance: NA
v_gene: TRBV10-2
d_gene: NA
CDR3nt: TGCGCCAGCAGTTATCAGGCCGGGGACACTGAAGCTTTCTTT
CDR3aa: CASSYQAGDTEAFF

j_gene: TRBJ2-1
abundance: NA
v_gene: TRBV7-8
d_gene: TRBD2
CDR3nt: TGTGCCAGCAGCTTAATACTCGGACTAGGGTACAATGAGCAGTTCTTC
CDR3aa: CASSLILGLGYNEQFF

j_gene: TRBJ2-2
abundance: NA
v_gene: TRBV7-9
d_gene: NA
CDR3nt: TGTGCCAGCAGCTCCATAACGGTACGAGCCGGGGAGCTGTTTTTT
CDR3aa: CASSSITVRAGELFF

j_gene: TRBJ2-7
abundance: NA
v_gene: TRBV18
d_gene: NA
CDR3nt: TGTGCCAGCTCCGCGCGGCAACATTCTTCCTACGAGCAGTACTTC
CDR3aa: CASSARQHSSYEQYF

j_gene: TRBJ2-5
abundance: NA
v_gene: TRBV7-3
d_gene: TRBD2
CDR3nt: TGTGCCAGCAGCTTGATGGGCTCGGGAGGACAAGAGACCCAGTACTTC
CDR3aa: CASSLMGSGGQETQYF

j_gene: TRBJ2-5
abundance: NA
v_gene: TRBV12-3/TRBV12-4
d_gene: NA
CDR3nt: TGTGCCAGCAGTTCTGCGTGGGAGACCCAGTACTTC
CDR3aa: CASSSAWETQYF

j_gene: TRBJ2-5
abundance: NA
v_gene: TRBV24-1
d_gene: TRBD1
CDR3nt: TGTGCCACCAGTGACCTCAAAGACAGGGGAGGAGGCCAAGAGACCCAGTACTTC
CDR3aa: CATSDLKDRGGGQETQYF

j_gene: TRBJ2-4
abundance: NA
v_gene: TRBV4-3
d_gene: TRBD2
CDR3nt: TGCGCCAGCAGCCAAGGGATAGCGGGGGGGTGGCATCTTGAGGTAACCAAAAACATTCAGTACTTC
CDR3aa: CASSQGIAGGWHLEVTKNIQYF

j_gene: TRBJ2-7
abundance: NA
v_gene: TRBV6-2/TRBV6-3
d_gene: TRBD2
CDR3nt: TGTGCCAGCAGTTACTCGGGGACTAGCGGAAAACCAGCGAAATACGAGCAGTACTTC
CDR3aa: CASSYSGTSGKPAKYEQYF

j_gene: TRBJ2-7
abundance: NA
v_gene: TRBV3-1/TRBV3-2
d_gene: NA
CDR3nt: TGTGCCAGCAGCCAAGATACAAGACTCGACGAGCAGTACTTC
CDR3aa: CASSQDTRLDEQYF